This TCR beta chain appears in the sequencing data of a study of blood T cell repertoires in COVID-19. Looking at the study overall: The United States, Italy and Spain supplied acute and convalescent COVID-19 samples.

The CDR3 extends over 16 amino acids. Trimming removed 4 bases from V and 6 bases from J; junction bases left unmatched: 9. Germline lookup yields CDR1 MNHNS and CDR2 SASEGT. Original handling: How many nucleated cells were present was estimated from reference gene primer amplification. Profiling relied on immunoSEQ multiplex PCR, and the TCRdb table lists in-frame clones only, not all of them. From that table come the V and J calls and clone size; the DNA was used to work out D and trimming. The table shows about 200,000 clones, with approximately 80% occurring only once. The chain couples TRBV6-1 to TRBJ2-3; 11 bases map to TRBD2. This sequence was found in a human donor with acute or convalescent COVID-19. The donor label of this sample is uncertain. Source material: peripheral blood. The CDR3 coding sequence is TGTGCCAGCAGTGCGACTAGCGGGATTACGGGGGATACGCAGTATTTT. Translating it yields CASSATSGITGDTQYF.